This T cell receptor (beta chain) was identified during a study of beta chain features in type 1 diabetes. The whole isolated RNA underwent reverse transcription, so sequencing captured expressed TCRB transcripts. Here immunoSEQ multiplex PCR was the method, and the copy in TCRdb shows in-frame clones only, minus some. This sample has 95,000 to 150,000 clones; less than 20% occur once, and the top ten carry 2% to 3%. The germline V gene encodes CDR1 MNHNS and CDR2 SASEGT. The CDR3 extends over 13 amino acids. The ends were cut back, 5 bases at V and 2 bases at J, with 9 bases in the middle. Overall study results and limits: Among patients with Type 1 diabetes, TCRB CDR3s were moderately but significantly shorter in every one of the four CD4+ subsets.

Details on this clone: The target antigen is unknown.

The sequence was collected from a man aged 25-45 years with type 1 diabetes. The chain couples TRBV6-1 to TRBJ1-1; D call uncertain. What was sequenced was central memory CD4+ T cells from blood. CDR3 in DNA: TGTGCCAGCAGTCTCGACGGTAACACTGAAGCTTTCTTT. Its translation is CASSLDGNTEAFF.